Each of the 26 T cell receptor beta chains below was sequenced from the same sample in a study of T cells in Graves' hyperthyroidism and ophthalmopathy. RNA transcripts were the template for amplifying TCR beta CDR3 regions. The HTBI primer set was used in a first-round RT-PCR of the TCR CDR3. Via MiXCR, TCRdb re-called the multiplex PCR reads, giving one row per CDR3 protein. This table has under 650,000 distinct CDR3 sequences, roughly 16% appearing once. Material for sequencing was blood. The receptors derive from a woman in her 30s with Graves' hyperthyroidism.

This clonotype has at least ten counts. This chain uses TRBV28 with TRBJ2-7; no definite D call. Trimming stripped 4 bases from V and 4 bases from J, with 8 bases between. Germline V gene sequence: CDR1 MDHEN, CDR2 SYDVKM. The CDR3 runs to 12 residues. In nucleotides, the CDR3 is TGTGCCAGCAGTTCCTCTATATACGAGCAGTACTTC. This sequence encodes CASSSSIYEQYF.

The chain employs TRBV7-9 and TRBJ2-1; 9 bases are a match to TRBD2. The CDR3 loop spans 16 amino acids. J lost 7 bases, V lost 5 bases, and 12 bases had no gene match. Per germline, CDR1 SEHNR and CDR2 FQNEAQ (reference sequence). CDR3 loop: CASSPKWASGINEQFF. In nucleotides, the CDR3 is TGTGCCAGCAGCCCGAAGTGGGCTAGCGGGATAAATGAGCAGTTCTTC.

This sequence joins TRBV2 and TRBJ2-1; TRBD2 matches at 8 bases. CDR3 length: 16 amino acids. J gave up 5 bases and V 5 bases, and 11 bases lay outside the gene matches. The germline V gene encodes CDR1 SNHLY and CDR2 FYNNEI. The CDR3 bases are TGTGCCAGCAGTTCCCAGAGCGGGAGTTCGGACAATGAGCAGTTCTTC. It encodes CASSSQSGSSDNEQFF.

In the case of this clonotype: A much larger clonotype is one base distant, so this may be a read error. The chain couples TRBV6-2 or TRBV6-3 to TRBJ2-7, with 9 bases fitting TRBD1. Matching the DNA end better, TRBJ2-1 makes the J call doubtful. The CDR3 runs to 15 residues. The V gene's germline CDR1 is MNHEY and CDR2 SVGEGT. The CDR3 DNA reads TGTGCCAGCAGGAGGATCGGACAGGGGATCTACGAGCAGTTCTTC. This codes for CASRRIGQGIYEQFF.

This clonotype came up many times. V gene TRBV24-1 combines with J gene TRBJ1-5; no definite D call. Trimming pared 7 bases from V and 4 bases from J, leaving 10 bases between. There are 13 residues in the CDR3. CDR1 is KGHDR and CDR2 is SFDVKD in the germline V gene. The CDR3 here is CATSDHENQPQHF. The CDR3 DNA reads TGTGCCACCAGCGATCATGAGAATCAGCCCCAGCATTTT.

Ten or more counts support this clonotype. The CDR3 loop is CASSYSIRSFSYNEQFF. The CDR3 DNA reads TGTGCCAGCAGTTACTCGATCAGGAGTTTCTCCTACAATGAGCAGTTCTTC. The rearrangement links TRBV6-5 to TRBJ2-1; no clear D gene. The CDR3 loop spans 17 amino acids. CDR1 MNHEY and CDR2 SVGAGI come from the germline V gene. Between the trimmed V and J ends, which lost 0 bases and 0 bases, there was a span of 12 bases.

The table lists this clonotype with a few counts. V gene TRBV19 combines with J gene TRBJ2-7; D is unclear. The germline V gene encodes CDR1 LNHDA and CDR2 SQIVND (reference sequence). Trimming left V 2 bases short and J 3 bases short, with 8 bases between. CDR3 length: 13 amino acids. The CDR3 nucleotides are TGTGCCAGTAGTATAAATTCAGGCTACGAGCAGTACTTC. As protein: CASSINSGYEQYF.

The genes are TRBV19 and TRBJ1-4; 8 bases match TRBD1. Trimming took 0 bases from V and 13 from J; bases not matched to a gene: 10. CDR1 is LNHDA, CDR2 SQIVND, per germline (reference sequence). The CDR3 sequence is 15 residues long. CDR3 DNA: TGTGCCAGTAGTATAGATCCGGGGACAGGACACTTACTGTTTTTT. Encoded protein: CASSIDPGTGHLLFF. Complete variable domain (other parts from reference TRBV19 and TRBJ1-4): DGGITQSPKYLFRKEGQNVTLSCEQNLNHDAMYWYRQDPGQGLRLIYYSQIVNDFQKGDIAEGYSVSREKKESFPLTVTSAQKNPTAFYLCASSIDPGTGHLLFFGSGTQLSVL.

The chain employs TRBV27 and TRBJ2-5; D may match TRBD1 or TRBD2 (5 bases each). The CDR3 runs to 14 residues. CDR1 and CDR2 (germline): MNHEY, SMNVEV (reference sequence). Between the trimmed V and J ends, which lost 2 bases and 13 bases, there was a span of 20 bases. The CDR3 spells CASSLQGGPLNRYF. The CDR3 DNA follows: TGTGCCAGCAGTTTACAGGGCGGGCCTTTAAATCGGTACTTC.

This clonotype appeared many times. The junction and the germline gene differ at one end; a read error may be behind it. V and J are TRBV12-3 or TRBV12-4 and TRBJ2-6, with D hard to call. The CDR3 has 14 residues. The CDR3 loop is CASGLFSGANVLTF. The CDR3 DNA reads as TGTGCCAGCGGTTTGTTCTCTGGGGCCAACGTCCTGACTTTC.

Ten or more counts support this clonotype. V is TRBV28 and J is TRBJ2-1; TRBD2 is a possible D gene (6 bases). The CDR3 contains 17 residues. Per the germline V gene, CDR1 is MDHEN and CDR2 is SYDVKM. V dropped 4 bases and J dropped 3 bases, with 19 bases sitting between them. The CDR3 bases are TGTGCCAGCAGTTCTCGGACGCGGGTGGAGGGCTACAATGAGCAGTTCTTC. Protein: CASSSRTRVEGYNEQFF.

There are many counts of this clonotype. V and J are TRBV11-2 and TRBJ2-1, with D maybe TRBD2 (6 bases). The CDR3 sequence is 15 residues long. V lost 5 bases, J lost 0 bases, and 11 bases lay in between. Germline V CDR1 and CDR2: SGHAT, FQNNGV. CDR3 loop: CASSTLTSSYNEQFF. The CDR3 nucleotides are TGTGCCAGCAGCACTCTGACTAGCTCCTACAATGAGCAGTTCTTC.

This clonotype was observed at least ten times. The chain joins TRBV24-1 to TRBJ2-7; 8 bases align to TRBD1. The ends lost 9 bases at V and 1 base at J; junction bases unmatched: 4. The CDR3 spans 13 residues. Per germline, CDR1 KGHDR and CDR2 SFDVKD. CDR3 sequence reads: CATATGASYEQYF. The DNA for the CDR3 is TGTGCCACCGCGACAGGGGCTTCCTACGAGCAGTACTTC.

V gene TRBV6-2 or TRBV6-3 combines with J gene TRBJ2-7; 8 bases match TRBD2. This CDR3 spans 14 amino acids. CDR1 is MNHEY, CDR2 SVGEGT, per germline. The junction had 7 bases not matched to a gene; V was cut back by 9 bases and J by 0 bases. Here the CDR3 reads CASRTGGFSYEQYF. The CDR3 DNA follows: TGTGCCAGTAGGACGGGAGGGTTCTCCTACGAGCAGTACTTC.

The chain carries TRBV6-1 and TRBJ2-7; no clear D. V lost 7 bases and J 1 base, leaving 17 bases between the germline ends. Germline-derived CDR1 and CDR2 are MNHNS and SASEGT. This CDR3 spans 15 amino acids. This chain's CDR3 is CASTQDGFPSYEQYF. CDR3 DNA sequence: TGTGCCAGCACTCAAGATGGATTCCCTTCCTACGAGCAGTACTTC.

The chain employs TRBV9 and TRBJ2-3; the D is unclear. Germline lookup yields CDR1 SGDLS and CDR2 YYNGEE. V lost 4 bases and J lost 3, with 15 bases in between. The CDR3 covers 15 residues. The CDR3 loop is CASSLGRWGTDTQYF. For the CDR3, the DNA is TGTGCCAGCAGCCTCGGACGATGGGGAACAGATACGCAGTATTTT.

The J gene is TRBJ1-5, the V gene TRBV20-1, with D possibly matching TRBD1 (5 bases). The CDR3 length is 16 residues. Per the germline V gene, CDR1 is DFQATT and CDR2 is SNEGSKA (reference sequence). V was trimmed by 0 bases and J by 0 bases, leaving 12 bases between them. CDR3 region: CSARDRGPYSNQPQHF. The CDR3 DNA is TGCAGTGCTAGAGATCGGGGCCCGTATAGCAATCAGCCCCAGCATTTT.

This clonotype was picked up a small number of times. The chain employs TRBV4-1 and TRBJ2-3, with a tentative D call TRBD2 (6 bases). V was cut by 3 bases and J by 4 bases, with 11 bases left in between. The CDR3 extends over 14 amino acids. Per germline, CDR1 MGHRA and CDR2 YSYEKL. The CDR3 sequence is CASSHPGEADTQYF. CDR3 DNA: TGCGCCAGCAGCCACCCCGGGGAGGCAGATACGCAGTATTTT.

The chain employs TRBV11-2 and TRBJ2-7, with D tentatively TRBD1 or TRBD2 (7 bases each). The germline V gene encodes CDR1 SGHAT and CDR2 FQNNGV. The CDR3 extends over 15 amino acids. Trimming removed 1 base from V and 3 bases from J, with 13 bases in between. The CDR3 nucleotides are TGTGCCAGCAGCTTAGGGGGGGGGACAGTCTACGAGCAGTACTTC. Residues: CASSLGGGTVYEQYF.

V gene TRBV6-2 or TRBV6-3 combines with J gene TRBJ2-7; 7 nucleotides match TRBD2. This CDR3 comprises 17 residues. The germline V gene has CDR1 MNHEY and CDR2 SVGEGT. The junction had 16 bases not matched to a gene; V was cut back by 6 bases and J by 2 bases. CDR3: CASSSPSSGTMTYEQYF. The CDR3, as DNA: TGTGCCAGCAGCTCGCCCTCTTCCGGGACTATGACCTACGAGCAGTACTTC.

This clonotype was detected many times. The chain uses TRBV29-1 and TRBJ1-2; possible D gene TRBD1, 5 bases. The CDR3 totals 13 residues. With 3 bases removed from V and 4 bases from J, the gap between germline ends came to 12 bases. In germline, CDR1 is SQVTM, CDR2 ANQGSEA. The CDR3: CSVEEGRGYGYTF. CDR3 nucleotides: TGCAGCGTTGAGGAGGGGCGAGGCTATGGCTACACCTTC.

On this clonotype: A much larger clone differs by one base, so this may be a read error. The chain links TRBV28 to TRBJ2-2; maybe TRBD2 (5 bases). The CDR3 has 13 residues. CDR1 and CDR2 (germline): MDHEN, SYDVKM. The CDR3 DNA sequence: TGTGCCAGCACCCCTGAGAACACCGGGGAGATGTTTTTT. Protein: CASTPENTGEMFF.

This clonotype was recorded a few times. The chain recombines TRBV27 with TRBJ2-1; no definite D call. CDR3 length: 12 residues. V shed 3 bases and J shed 7 bases, with 7 bases lying between them. Germline V gene lookup returns CDR1 MNHEY and CDR2 SMNVEV (reference sequence). Here the CDR3 DNA reads TGTGCCAGCAGTTTTACGGCAAATGAGCAGTTCTTC. Its translation is CASSFTANEQFF.

The J gene is TRBJ2-3, the V gene TRBV27, with TRBD2 identical over 7 bases. Trimming took 3 bases from V and 10 from J; bases not matched to a gene: 4. The V gene's germline CDR1 is MNHEY and CDR2 SMNVEV (reference sequence). The CDR3 is 12 residues long. CDR3: CASSFPGGAQYF. The CDR3 DNA is TGTGCCAGCAGTTTCCCGGGGGGTGCGCAGTATTTT.

This clonotype was observed at least ten times. V is TRBV2 and J is TRBJ2-5, with D unresolved. The CDR3 has 11 amino acids. Germline V gene data show CDR1 as SNHLY and CDR2 as FYNNEI. V was shortened by 7 bases and J by 5 bases, with 8 bases between the two germline ends. CDR3 nucleotide sequence: TGTGCCAGCACAGGTGGCGAGACCCAGTACTTC. Its translation: CASTGGETQYF.

This clonotype was seen repeatedly, ten times or more. The rearrangement joins TRBV30 to TRBJ2-5; D may be TRBD2 (5 bases). V lost 2 bases to trimming and J lost 8 bases, with 12 bases between them. CDR3 length: 12 residues. The germline V gene has CDR1 GTSNPN and CDR2 SVGIG (reference sequence). The CDR3 nucleotides read TGTGCCTGGAGTCCCCCAAGCGGAACCCAGTACTTC. As protein: CAWSPPSGTQYF.